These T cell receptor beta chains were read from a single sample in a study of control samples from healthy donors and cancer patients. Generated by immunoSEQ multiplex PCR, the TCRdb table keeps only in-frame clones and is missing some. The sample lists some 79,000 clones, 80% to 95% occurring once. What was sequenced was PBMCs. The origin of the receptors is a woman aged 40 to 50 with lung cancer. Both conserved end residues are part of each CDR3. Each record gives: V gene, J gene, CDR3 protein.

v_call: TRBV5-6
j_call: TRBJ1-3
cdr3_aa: CASSPTISRGNTIYF

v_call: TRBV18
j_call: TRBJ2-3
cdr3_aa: CASSPRQGPSTDTQYF

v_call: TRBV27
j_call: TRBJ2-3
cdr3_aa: CASSPWGSTDTQYF

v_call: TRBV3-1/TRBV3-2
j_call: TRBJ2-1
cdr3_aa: CASSQELAGGYPYNEQFF

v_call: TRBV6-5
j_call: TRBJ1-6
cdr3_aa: CASSYAGQAGITPLHF

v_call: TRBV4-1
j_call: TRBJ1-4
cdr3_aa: CASSQAPTQGHEKLFF

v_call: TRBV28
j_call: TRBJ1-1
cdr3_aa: CASIVLQGDTEAFF

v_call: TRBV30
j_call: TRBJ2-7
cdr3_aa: CAWSVAGTRSYEQYF

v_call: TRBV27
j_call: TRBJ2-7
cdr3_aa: CASSWHRDRAHEQYF

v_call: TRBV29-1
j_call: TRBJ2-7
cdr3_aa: CSAAQGTYEQYF

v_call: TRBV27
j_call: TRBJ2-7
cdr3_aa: CASSFTGTSGGKLSGEQYF

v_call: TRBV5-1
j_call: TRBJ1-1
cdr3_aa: CASSSNLAGGSEAFF

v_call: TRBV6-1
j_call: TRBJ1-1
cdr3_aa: CASSDTENTEAFF

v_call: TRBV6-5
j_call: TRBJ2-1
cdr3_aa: CASSYLSFAMHERFF

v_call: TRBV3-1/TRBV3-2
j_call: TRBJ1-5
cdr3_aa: CASSQDQGSQPQHF

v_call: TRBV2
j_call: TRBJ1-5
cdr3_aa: CASSEEQQANQPQHF

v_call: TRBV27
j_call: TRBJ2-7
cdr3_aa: CASSTRGFPYEQYF

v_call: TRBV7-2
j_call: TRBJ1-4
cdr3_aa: CASSPTGVGEKLFF

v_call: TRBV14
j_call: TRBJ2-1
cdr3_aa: CASSQVKRLSYNEQFF